This entry is about one T cell receptor (beta chain). Its specificity is unknown. Being one base from a much bigger clone, this may be a read error. The data belong to a study of immune heterogeneity within non-small cell lung tumors. On the study more broadly: Of the tumors, several were squamous cell, some ten non-squamous, and 1 not otherwise specified.

Multiplex PCR employing 32 V and 13 J primers generated amplicons of the TCR beta CDR3. TCRdb reprocessed the multiplex PCR reads via MiXCR and lists one record per CDR3 protein. Here the sample spans about 5,700 distinct CDR3 sequences, about 21% being singletons. Bulk tumor genomic DNA (about 600 ng per sample) served as template. Several biopsies were spaced far apart within each primary tumor and obtained as surgery took place. Surgery that was curative in intent was performed on patients with untreated, newly diagnosed non-small cell lung cancer. The donors were patients with newly diagnosed non-small cell lung cancer undergoing curative-intent surgery. Overall study findings and caveats: Recurrence of the same dominant CDR3 beta clonotypes was seen across tumor sites within a patient, and site-unique high-frequency clones were present alongside them. T-cell receptor beta clonotypes at high frequency differed largely between individual patients.

The CDR3 loop spans 16 amino acids. CDR1 and CDR2 from the germline V gene are DFQATT and SNEGSKA (reference sequence). Trimming cost V 5 bases and J 6 bases, with 23 bases left between them. The clonotype comes from an older woman with non-small cell lung cancer. This chain uses TRBV20-1 with TRBJ2-1; the D gene could be TRBD1 or TRBD2 (5 bases each). Sequencing input: lung tumor tissue. In DNA form, the CDR3 reads TGCAGTGCTCCGGGACGGGCAAGCGGACACCTCAATGAGCAGTTCTTC. Amino acids: CSAPGRASGHLNEQFF.